This TCR beta chain was retrieved from a study of shared clonotypes between healthy human individuals. Assay used: immunoSEQ multiplex PCR; TCRdb lists only in-frame clones, some missing. The sample lists about 600,000 clones; more than 95% were seen once. The study's findings and limits: Blood was the only sampled material, and tissue repertoires likely differ.

Germline V CDR1 and CDR2: SGHNT, YYREEE (reference sequence). This CDR3 has 17 amino acids. The V segment lost 0 bases and the J segment 5 bases; nucleotides outside the gene matches: 8. In the case of this clone: Antigen specificity is unknown.

The study drew all its donors from Caucasian adults living in Nashville, Tennessee. The receptor was isolated from a woman under 40 in good health. Input material: naive CD4+ T cells sorted from blood. The subset: CD45RA+ positively selected. The V and J genes are TRBV5-4 and TRBJ2-3; the match to TRBD2 covers 11 bases. CDR3 protein: CASSLGGLAAPKDTQYF. In DNA form, the CDR3 reads TGTGCCAGCAGCTTGGGGGGACTAGCGGCCCCCAAAGATACGCAGTATTTT.